This TCR beta chain was recorded in a study of blood T cell repertoires in COVID-19. Study summary: The United States, Italy and Spain provided the acute and convalescent COVID-19 samples. Nucleic acid was either cDNA or gDNA, and it came from T cells, B-cell-depleted T cells, or PBMCs.

V lost 4 bases, J lost 0 bases, and 7 bases lay in between. The CDR3 is 13 residues long. Germline V gene data show CDR1 as SQVTM and CDR2 as ANQGSEA. In the authors' methods: Reference gene primer amplification yielded estimated nucleated cell counts. The data were produced by immunoSEQ multiplex PCR, yet TCRdb's version contains in-frame clones alone and is incomplete. V and J calls and clone size come straight from that table; D and trimming were deduced from the DNA. The profile shows approximately 81,000 clones, around 82% of them singletons. Input material: peripheral blood. This sequence originates from a human donor in a cohort sampled during active COVID-19. J is TRBJ1-5 and V is TRBV29-1; perhaps TRBD1 as D (6 bases). The CDR3 DNA sequence: TGCAGCGTTGCAGGGGATAGCAATCAGCCCCAGCATTTT. As protein: CSVAGDSNQPQHF.